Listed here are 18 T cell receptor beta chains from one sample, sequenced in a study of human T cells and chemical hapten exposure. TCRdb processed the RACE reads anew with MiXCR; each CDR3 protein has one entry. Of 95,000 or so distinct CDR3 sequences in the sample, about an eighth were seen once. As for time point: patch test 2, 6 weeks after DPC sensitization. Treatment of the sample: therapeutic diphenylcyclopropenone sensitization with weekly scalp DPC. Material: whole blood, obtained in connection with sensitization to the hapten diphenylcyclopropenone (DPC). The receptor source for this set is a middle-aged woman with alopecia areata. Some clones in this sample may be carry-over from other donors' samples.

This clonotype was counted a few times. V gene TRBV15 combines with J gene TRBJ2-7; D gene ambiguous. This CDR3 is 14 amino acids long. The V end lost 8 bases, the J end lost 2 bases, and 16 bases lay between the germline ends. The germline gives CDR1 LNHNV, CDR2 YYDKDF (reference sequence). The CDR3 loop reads CATSDTLTPYEQYF. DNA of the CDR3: TGTGCCACCTCCGACACTCTCACCCCCTACGAGCAGTACTTC.

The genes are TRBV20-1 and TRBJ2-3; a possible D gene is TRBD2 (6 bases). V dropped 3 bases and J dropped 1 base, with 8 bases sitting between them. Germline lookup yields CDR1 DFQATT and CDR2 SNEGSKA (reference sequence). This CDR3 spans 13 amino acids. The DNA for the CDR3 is TGCAGTGCTAGGGGGGGAGGCACAGATACGCAGTATTTT. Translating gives CSARGGGTDTQYF.

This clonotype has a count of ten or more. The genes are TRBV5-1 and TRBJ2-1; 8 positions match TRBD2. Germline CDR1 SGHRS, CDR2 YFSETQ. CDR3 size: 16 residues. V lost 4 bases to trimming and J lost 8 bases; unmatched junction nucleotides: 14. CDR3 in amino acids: CASSPSGAGGGYEQFF. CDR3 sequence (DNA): TGCGCCAGCAGCCCCTCCGGGGCGGGAGGTGGATATGAGCAGTTCTTC. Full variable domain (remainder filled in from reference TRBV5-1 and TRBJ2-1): KAGVTQTPRYLIKTRGQQVTLSCSPISGHRSVSWYQQTPGQGLQFLFEYFSETQRNKGNFPGRFSGRQFSNSRSEMNVSTLELGDSALYLCASSPSGAGGGYEQFFGPGTRLTVL.

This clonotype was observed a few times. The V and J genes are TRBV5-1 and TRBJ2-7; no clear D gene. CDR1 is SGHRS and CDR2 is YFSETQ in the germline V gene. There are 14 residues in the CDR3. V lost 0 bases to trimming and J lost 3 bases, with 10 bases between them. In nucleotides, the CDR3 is TGCGCCAGCAGCTTGGAGGGAAGAATCTACGAGCAGTACTTC. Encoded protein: CASSLEGRIYEQYF.

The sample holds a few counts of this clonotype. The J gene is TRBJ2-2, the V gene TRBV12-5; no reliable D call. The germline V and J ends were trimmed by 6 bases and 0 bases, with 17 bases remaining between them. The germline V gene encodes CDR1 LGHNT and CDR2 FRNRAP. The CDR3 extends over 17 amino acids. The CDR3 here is CASGTTVGKPNTGELFF. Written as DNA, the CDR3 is TGTGCTAGTGGCACAACGGTTGGGAAACCGAACACCGGGGAGCTGTTTTTT.

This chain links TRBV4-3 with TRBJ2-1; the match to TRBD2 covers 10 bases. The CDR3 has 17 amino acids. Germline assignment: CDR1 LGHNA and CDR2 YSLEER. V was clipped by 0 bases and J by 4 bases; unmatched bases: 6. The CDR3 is CASSQDEREGLYNEQFF. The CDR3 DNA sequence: TGCGCCAGCAGCCAAGATGAGCGGGAGGGGTTATACAATGAGCAGTTCTTC.

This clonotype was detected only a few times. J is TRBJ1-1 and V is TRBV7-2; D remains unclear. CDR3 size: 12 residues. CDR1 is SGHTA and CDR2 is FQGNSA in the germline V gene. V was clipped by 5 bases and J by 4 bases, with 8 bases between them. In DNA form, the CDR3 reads TGTGCCAGCAGCCCAGTGGGCACTGAAGCTTTCTTT. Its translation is CASSPVGTEAFF.

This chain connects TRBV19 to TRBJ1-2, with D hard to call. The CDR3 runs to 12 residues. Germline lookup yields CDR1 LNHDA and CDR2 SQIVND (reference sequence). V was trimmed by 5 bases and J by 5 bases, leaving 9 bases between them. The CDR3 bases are TGTGCCAGTAGTGCTTCGTGGTATGGCTACACCTTC. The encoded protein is CASSASWYGYTF.

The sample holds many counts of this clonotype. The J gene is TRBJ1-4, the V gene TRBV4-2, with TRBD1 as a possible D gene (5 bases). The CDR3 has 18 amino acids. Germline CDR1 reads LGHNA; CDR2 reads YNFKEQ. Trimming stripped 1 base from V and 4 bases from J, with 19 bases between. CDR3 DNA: TGTGCCAGCAGCCAAGCGTGGGGCCAGGGCCCCTTTAATGAAAAACTGTTTTTT. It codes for CASSQAWGQGPFNEKLFF.

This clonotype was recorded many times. CDR3 protein: CASSLGGGGEQYF. CDR3 DNA: TGTGCCAGCAGCTTAGGAGGAGGGGGCGAGCAGTACTTC. The chain links TRBV7-2 to TRBJ2-7; D tentatively reads TRBD1 or TRBD2 (6 bases each). Germline assignment: CDR1 SGHTA and CDR2 FQGNSA. The CDR3 has 13 residues. V lost 1 base and J lost 6, with 10 bases in between.

The CDR3 protein is CATSSVRGGALSYEQYF. The CDR3 nucleotides read TGTGCCACCAGCAGCGTCAGGGGAGGAGCCCTATCCTACGAGCAGTACTTC. The rearrangement uses TRBV15 and TRBJ2-7; D may match TRBD1 or TRBD2 (6 bases each). The CDR3 runs 17 residues. Germline V CDR1 and CDR2: LNHNV, YYDKDF (reference sequence). V lost 3 bases, J lost 1 base, and 19 bases lay in between.

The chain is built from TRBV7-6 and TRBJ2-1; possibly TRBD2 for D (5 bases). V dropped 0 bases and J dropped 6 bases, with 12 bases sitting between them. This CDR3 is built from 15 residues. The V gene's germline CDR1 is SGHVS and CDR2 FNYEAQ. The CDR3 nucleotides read TGTGCCAGCAGCTTAGCCGCGACGGACTCCAATGAGCAGTTCTTC. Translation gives CASSLAATDSNEQFF.

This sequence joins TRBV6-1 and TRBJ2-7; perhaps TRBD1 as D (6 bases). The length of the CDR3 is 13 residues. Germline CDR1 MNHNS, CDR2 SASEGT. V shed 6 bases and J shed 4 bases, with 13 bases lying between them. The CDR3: CASRVGTSYEQYF. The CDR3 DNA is TGTGCCAGCAGGGTCGGGACAAGTTACGAGCAGTACTTC.

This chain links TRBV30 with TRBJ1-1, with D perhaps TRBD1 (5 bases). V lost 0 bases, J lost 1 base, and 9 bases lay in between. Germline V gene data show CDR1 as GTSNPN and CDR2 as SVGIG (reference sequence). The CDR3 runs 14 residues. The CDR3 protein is CAWSVAGPNTEAFF. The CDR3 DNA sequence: TGTGCCTGGAGTGTAGCGGGGCCGAACACTGAAGCTTTCTTT. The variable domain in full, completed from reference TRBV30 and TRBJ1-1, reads SQTIHQWPATLVQPVGSPLSLECTVEGTSNPNLYWYRQAAGRGLQLLFYSVGIGQISSEVPQNLSASRPQDRQFILSSKKLLLSDSGFYLCAWSVAGPNTEAFFGQGTRLTVV.

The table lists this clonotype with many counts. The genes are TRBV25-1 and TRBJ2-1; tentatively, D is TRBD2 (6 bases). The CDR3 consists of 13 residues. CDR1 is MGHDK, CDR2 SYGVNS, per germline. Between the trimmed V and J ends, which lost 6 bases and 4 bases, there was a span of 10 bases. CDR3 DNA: TGTGCCAGCAGGCGGGGAGTGTACAATGAGCAGTTCTTC. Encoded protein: CASRRGVYNEQFF.

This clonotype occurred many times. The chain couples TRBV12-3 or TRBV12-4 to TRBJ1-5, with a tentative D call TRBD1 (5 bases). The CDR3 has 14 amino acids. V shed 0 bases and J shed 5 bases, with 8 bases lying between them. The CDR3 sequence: CASSLAGLDQPQHF. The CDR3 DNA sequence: TGTGCCAGCAGTTTAGCGGGGCTCGATCAGCCCCAGCATTTT.

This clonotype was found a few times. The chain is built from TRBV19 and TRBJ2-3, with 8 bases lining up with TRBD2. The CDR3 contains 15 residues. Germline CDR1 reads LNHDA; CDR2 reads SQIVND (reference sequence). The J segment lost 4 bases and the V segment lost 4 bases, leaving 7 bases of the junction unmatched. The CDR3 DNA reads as TGTGCCAGTAGTAGAAAGCGGGAGATTCCAGATACGCAGTATTTT. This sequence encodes CASSRKREIPDTQYF.

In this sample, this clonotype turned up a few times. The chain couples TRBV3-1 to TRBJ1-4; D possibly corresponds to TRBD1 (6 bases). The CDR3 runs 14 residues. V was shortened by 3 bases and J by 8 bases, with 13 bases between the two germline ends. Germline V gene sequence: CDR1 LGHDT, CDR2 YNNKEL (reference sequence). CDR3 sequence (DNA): TGTGCCAGCAGCCAGCGAAGGCAGGGGGAAAAACTGTTTTTT. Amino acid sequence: CASSQRRQGEKLFF. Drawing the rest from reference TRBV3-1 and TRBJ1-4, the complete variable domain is DTAVSQTPKYLVTQMGNDKSIKCEQNLGHDTMYWYKQDSKKFLKIMFSYNNKELIINETVPNRFSPKSPDKAHLNLHINSLELGDSAVYFCASSQRRQGEKLFFGSGTQLSVL.